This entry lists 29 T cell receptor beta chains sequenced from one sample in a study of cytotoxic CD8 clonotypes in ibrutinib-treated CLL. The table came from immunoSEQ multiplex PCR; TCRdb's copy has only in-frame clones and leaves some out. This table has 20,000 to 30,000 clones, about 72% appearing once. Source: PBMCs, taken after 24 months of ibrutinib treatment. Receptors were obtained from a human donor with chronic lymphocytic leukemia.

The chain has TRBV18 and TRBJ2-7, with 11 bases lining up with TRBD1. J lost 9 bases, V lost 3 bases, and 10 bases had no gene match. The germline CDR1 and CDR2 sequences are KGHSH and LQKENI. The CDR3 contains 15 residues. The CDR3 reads CASSPHGTGGFGQYF. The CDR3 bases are TGTGCCAGCTCACCCCACGGGACAGGGGGGTTCGGGCAGTACTTC. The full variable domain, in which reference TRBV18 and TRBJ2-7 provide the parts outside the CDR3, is NAGVMQNPRHLVRRRGQEARLRCSPMKGHSHVYWYRQLPEEGLKFMVYLQKENIIDESGMPKERFSAEFPKEGPSILRIQQVVRGDSAAYFCASSPHGTGGFGQYFGPGTRLTVT.

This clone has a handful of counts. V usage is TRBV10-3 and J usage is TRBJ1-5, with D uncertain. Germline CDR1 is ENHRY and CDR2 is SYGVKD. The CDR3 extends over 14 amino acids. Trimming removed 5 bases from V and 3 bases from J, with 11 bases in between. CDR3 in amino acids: CAISRTPDNQPQHF. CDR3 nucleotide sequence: TGTGCCATCAGTCGTACTCCGGACAATCAGCCCCAGCATTTT.

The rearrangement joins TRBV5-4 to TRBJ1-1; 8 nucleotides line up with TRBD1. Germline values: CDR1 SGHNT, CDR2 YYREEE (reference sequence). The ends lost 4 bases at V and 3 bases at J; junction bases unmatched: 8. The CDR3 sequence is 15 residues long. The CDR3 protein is CASSQDRGGDTEAFF. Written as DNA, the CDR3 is TGTGCCAGCAGCCAAGACAGGGGCGGGGACACTGAAGCTTTCTTT.

This CDR3 reads CASSIGTGGGGANVLTF. As DNA, the CDR3 is TGTGCCAGTAGTATTGGGACAGGGGGTGGTGGGGCCAACGTCCTGACTTTC. The rearrangement uses TRBV19 and TRBJ2-6; 11 bases map to TRBD1. Trimming removed 3 bases from V and 3 bases from J; junction bases left unmatched: 4. CDR1 and CDR2 (germline): LNHDA, SQIVND (reference sequence). This CDR3 has 17 residues. The whole variable domain, filled in from reference TRBV19 and TRBJ2-6, reads DGGITQSPKYLFRKEGQNVTLSCEQNLNHDAMYWYRQDPGQGLRLIYYSQIVNDFQKGDIAEGYSVSREKKESFPLTVTSAQKNPTAFYLCASSIGTGGGGANVLTFGAGSRLTVL.

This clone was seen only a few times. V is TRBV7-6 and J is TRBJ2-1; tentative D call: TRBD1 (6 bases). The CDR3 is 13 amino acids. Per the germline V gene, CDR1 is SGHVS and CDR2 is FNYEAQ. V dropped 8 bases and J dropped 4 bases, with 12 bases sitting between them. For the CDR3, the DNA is TGTGCCAGCGGGGACACACCTTACAATGAGCAGTTCTTC. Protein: CASGDTPYNEQFF.

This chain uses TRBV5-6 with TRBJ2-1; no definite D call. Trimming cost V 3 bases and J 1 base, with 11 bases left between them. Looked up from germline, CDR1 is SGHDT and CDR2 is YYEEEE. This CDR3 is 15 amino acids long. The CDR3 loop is CASSSFEVSYNEQFF. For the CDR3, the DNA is TGTGCCAGCAGCTCCTTCGAGGTATCCTACAATGAGCAGTTCTTC.

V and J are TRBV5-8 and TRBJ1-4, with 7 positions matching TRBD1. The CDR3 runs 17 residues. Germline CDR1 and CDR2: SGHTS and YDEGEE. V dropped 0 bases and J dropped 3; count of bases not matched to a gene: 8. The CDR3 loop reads CASSLGIVGGSNEKLFF. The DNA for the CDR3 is TGTGCCAGCAGCTTGGGGATCGTAGGGGGCTCTAATGAAAAACTGTTTTTT.

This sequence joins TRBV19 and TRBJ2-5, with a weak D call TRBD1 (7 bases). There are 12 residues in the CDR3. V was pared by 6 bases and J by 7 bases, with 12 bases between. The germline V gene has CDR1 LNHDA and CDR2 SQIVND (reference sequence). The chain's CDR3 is CASSQGGGTQYF. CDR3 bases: TGTGCCAGTAGCCAGGGGGGCGGGACCCAGTACTTC.

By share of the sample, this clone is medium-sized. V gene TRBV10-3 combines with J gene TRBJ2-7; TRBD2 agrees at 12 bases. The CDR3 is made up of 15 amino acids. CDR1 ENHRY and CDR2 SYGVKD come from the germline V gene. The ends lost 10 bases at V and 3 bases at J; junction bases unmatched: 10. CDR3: CATYSSSGGDYEQYF. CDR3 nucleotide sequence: TGTGCCACCTACTCTTCTAGCGGGGGGGACTACGAGCAGTACTTC.

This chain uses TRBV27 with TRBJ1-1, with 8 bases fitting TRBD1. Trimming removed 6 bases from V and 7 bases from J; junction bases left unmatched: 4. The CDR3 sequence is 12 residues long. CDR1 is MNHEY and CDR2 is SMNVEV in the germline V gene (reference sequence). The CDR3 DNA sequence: TGTGCCAGCAGGGGACAGGAGGTTGAAGCTTTCTTT. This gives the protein CASRGQEVEAFF.

The CDR3, as DNA: TGTGCCAGCATGAGTTCCGGGGATGCTGAAGCTTTCTTT. This translates into CASMSSGDAEAFF. The chain carries TRBV2 and TRBJ1-1; no firm D call. V gave up 7 bases and J gave up 6 bases, with 15 bases separating them. In germline, CDR1 is SNHLY, CDR2 FYNNEI. The CDR3 is 13 amino acids.

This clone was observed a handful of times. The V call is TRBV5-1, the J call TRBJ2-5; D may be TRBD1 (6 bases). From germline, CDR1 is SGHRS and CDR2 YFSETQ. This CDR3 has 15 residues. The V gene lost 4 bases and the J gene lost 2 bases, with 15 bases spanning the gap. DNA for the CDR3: TGCGCCAGCAGCCATGAGGGGCAGGGGCAAGAGACCCAGTACTTC. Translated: CASSHEGQGQETQYF.

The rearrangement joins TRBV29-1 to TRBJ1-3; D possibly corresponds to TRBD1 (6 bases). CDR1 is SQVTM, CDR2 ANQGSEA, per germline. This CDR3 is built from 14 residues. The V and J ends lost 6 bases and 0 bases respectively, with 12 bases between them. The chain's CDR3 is CSVSDRFSGNTIYF. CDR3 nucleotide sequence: TGCAGCGTATCCGACAGGTTCTCTGGAAACACCATATATTTT.

CDR3 amino acids: CASSPRGAQTNYGYTF. The CDR3 DNA reads as TGCGCCAGCAGCCCGCGGGGAGCCCAGACCAACTATGGCTACACCTTC. V and J are TRBV5-1 and TRBJ1-2; D gene uncertain. Per germline, CDR1 SGHRS and CDR2 YFSETQ. CDR3 length: 16 amino acids. Trimming took 4 bases from V and 2 from J, leaving 18 bases between them.

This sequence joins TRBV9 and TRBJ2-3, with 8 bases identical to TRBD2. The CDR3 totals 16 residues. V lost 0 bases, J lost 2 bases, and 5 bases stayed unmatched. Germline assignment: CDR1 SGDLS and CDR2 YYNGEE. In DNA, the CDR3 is TGTGCCAGCAGCGTAGCCGGCGGGGGGCCCACAGATACGCAGTATTTT. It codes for CASSVAGGGPTDTQYF.

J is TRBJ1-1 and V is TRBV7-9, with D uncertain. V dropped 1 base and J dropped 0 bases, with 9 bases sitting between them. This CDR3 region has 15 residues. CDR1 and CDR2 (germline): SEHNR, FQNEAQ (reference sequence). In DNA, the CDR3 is TGTGCCAGCAGCTTAGGTTTCGGTATGAACACTGAAGCTTTCTTT. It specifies CASSLGFGMNTEAFF.

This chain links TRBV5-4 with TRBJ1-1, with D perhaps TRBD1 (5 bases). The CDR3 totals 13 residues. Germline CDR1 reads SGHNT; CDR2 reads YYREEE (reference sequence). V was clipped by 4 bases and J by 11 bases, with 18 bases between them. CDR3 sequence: CASSLGVPTEAFF. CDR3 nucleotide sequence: TGTGCCAGCAGCCTGGGGGTCCCCACGGAGGCTTTCTTT.

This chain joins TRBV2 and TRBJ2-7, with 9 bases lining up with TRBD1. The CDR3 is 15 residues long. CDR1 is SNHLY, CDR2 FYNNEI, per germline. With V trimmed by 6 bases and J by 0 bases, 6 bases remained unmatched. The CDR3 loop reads CASSGDRGSSYEQYF. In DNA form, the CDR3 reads TGTGCCAGCAGCGGTGACAGGGGGAGCTCCTACGAGCAGTACTTC. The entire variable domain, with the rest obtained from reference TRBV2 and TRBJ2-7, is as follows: EPEVTQTPSHQVTQMGQEVILRCVPISNHLYFYWYRQILGQKVEFLVSFYNNEISEKSEIFDDQFSVERPDGSNFTLKIRSTKLEDSAMYFCASSGDRGSSYEQYFGPGTRLTVT.

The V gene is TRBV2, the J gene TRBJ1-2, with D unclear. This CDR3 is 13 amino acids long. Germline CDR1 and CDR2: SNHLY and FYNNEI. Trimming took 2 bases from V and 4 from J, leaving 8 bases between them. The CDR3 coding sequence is TGTGCCAGCAGTGAAAAGACTCCCTATGGCTACACCTTC. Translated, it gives CASSEKTPYGYTF.

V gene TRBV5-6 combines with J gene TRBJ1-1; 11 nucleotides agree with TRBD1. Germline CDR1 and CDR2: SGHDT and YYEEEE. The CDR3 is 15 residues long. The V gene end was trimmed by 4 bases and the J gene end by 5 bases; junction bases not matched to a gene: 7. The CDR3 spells CASSEGTGGRTEAFF. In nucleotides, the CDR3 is TGTGCCAGCAGCGAGGGGACAGGGGGGCGTACTGAAGCTTTCTTT.

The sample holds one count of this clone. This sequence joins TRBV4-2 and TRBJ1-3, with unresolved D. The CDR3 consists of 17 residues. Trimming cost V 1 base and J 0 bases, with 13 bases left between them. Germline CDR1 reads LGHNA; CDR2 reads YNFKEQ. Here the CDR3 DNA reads TGTGCCAGCAGCCAAGCTTTGACCGTCCGCTCTGGAAACACCATATATTTT. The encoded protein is CASSQALTVRSGNTIYF.

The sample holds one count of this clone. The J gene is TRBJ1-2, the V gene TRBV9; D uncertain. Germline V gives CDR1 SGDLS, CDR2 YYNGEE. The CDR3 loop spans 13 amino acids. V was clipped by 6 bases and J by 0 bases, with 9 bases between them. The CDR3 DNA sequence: TGTGCCAGCACGGATCATTCTAACTATGGCTACACCTTC. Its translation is CASTDHSNYGYTF.

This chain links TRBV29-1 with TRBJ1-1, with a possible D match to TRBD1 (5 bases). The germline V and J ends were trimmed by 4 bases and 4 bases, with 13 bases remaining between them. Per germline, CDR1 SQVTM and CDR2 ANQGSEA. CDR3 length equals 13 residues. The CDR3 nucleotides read TGCAGCGTTGTAAAGGGGAGGGTCACTGAAGCTTTCTTT. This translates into CSVVKGRVTEAFF.

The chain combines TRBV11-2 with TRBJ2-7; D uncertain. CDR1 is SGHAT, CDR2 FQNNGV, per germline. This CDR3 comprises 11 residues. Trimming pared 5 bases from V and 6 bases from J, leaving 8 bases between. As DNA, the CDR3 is TGTGCCAGCAGCCGAGGCGGCGAGCAGTACTTC. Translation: CASSRGGEQYF.

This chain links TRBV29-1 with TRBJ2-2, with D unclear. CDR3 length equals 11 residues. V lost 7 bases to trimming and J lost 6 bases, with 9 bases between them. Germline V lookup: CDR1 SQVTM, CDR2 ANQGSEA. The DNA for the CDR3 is TGCAGCGCCTGGCAGGCCGGGGAGCTGTTTTTT. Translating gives CSAWQAGELFF.

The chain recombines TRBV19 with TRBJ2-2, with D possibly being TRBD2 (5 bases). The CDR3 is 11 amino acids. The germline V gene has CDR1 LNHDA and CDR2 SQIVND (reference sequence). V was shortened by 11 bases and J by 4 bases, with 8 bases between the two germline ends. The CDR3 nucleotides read TGTGCCGCGGGCGGCACCGGGGAGCTGTTTTTT. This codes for CAAGGTGELFF. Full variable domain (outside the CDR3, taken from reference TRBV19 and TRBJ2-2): DGGITQSPKYLFRKEGQNVTLSCEQNLNHDAMYWYRQDPGQGLRLIYYSQIVNDFQKGDIAEGYSVSREKKESFPLTVTSAQKNPTAFYLCAAGGTGELFFGEGSRLTVL.

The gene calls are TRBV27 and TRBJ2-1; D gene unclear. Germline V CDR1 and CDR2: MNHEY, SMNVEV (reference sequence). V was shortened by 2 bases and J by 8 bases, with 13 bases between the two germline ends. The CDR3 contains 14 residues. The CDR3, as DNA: TGTGCCAGCAGTTTAGATAGCCCAAGGGATGAGCAGTTCTTC. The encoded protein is CASSLDSPRDEQFF.

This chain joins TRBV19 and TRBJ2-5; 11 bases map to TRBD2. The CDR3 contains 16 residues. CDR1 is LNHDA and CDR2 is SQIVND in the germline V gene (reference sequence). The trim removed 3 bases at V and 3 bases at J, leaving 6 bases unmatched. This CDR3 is CASSILSSGGEETQYF. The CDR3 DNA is TGTGCCAGTAGTATCCTTAGTAGCGGGGGGGAAGAGACCCAGTACTTC.

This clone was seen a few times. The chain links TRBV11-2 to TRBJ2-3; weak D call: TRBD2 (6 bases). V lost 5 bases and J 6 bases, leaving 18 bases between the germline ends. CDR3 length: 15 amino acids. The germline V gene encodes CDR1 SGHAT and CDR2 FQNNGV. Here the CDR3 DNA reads TGTGCCAGCAGCCCGGGGACTGGGGAGGCGGATACGCAGTATTTT. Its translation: CASSPGTGEADTQYF.